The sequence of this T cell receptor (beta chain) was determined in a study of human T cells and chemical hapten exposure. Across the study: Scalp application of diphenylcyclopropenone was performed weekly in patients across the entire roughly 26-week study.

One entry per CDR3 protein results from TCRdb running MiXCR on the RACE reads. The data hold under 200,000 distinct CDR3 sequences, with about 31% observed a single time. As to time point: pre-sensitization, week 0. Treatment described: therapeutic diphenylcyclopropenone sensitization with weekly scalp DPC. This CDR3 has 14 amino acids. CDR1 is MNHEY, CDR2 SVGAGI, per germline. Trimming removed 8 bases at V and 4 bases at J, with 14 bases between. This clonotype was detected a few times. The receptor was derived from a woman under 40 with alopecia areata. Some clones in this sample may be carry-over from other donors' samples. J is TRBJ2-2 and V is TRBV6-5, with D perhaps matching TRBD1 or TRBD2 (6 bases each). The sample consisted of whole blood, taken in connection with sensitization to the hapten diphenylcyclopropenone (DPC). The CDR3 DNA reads TGTGCCAGCCGAGGGGGGACTCTCACCGGGGAGCTGTTTTTT. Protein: CASRGGTLTGELFF.